The clone carrying this T cell receptor (beta chain) was found a few times. What it binds is not known. This specimen belongs to a study of T-cell memory formation after mild COVID-19. Study in general: There were largely donor-specific TCR clusters. Study-level findings and limits: Cross-reactive memory apparently joined, as some responding clones appeared in pre-infection memory. Of the contracting clones, CD4+ ones lay mainly in CM and EM, and CD8+ ones in EMRA.

TCRdb re-called the 5' RACE reads through MiXCR, storing one row per CDR3 protein. The sample has a few hundred thousand distinct CDR3 sequences; 15% to 20% are singletons. The germline gives CDR1 LNHDA, CDR2 SQIVND (reference sequence). The V segment lost 6 bases and the J segment 5 bases; nucleotides outside the gene matches: 5. The CDR3 extends over 13 amino acids. This TCR was sampled from a man between 18 and 29 years old who had mild COVID-19 (a few samples of this study predate the infection). Cell type and time point are not known. V gene TRBV19 combines with J gene TRBJ2-3, with 7 nucleotides matching TRBD1. The specimen was PBMCs or a T cell subset sorted from them (not recorded which). Written as DNA, the CDR3 is TGTGCCAGTAGGAGACAGGGTGAAGATACGCAGTATTTT. It is translated as CASRRQGEDTQYF. Full variable domain (outside the CDR3, taken from reference TRBV19 and TRBJ2-3): DGGITQSPKYLFRKEGQNVTLSCEQNLNHDAMYWYRQDPGQGLRLIYYSQIVNDFQKGDIAEGYSVSREKKESFPLTVTSAQKNPTAFYLCASRRQGEDTQYFGPGTRLTVL.